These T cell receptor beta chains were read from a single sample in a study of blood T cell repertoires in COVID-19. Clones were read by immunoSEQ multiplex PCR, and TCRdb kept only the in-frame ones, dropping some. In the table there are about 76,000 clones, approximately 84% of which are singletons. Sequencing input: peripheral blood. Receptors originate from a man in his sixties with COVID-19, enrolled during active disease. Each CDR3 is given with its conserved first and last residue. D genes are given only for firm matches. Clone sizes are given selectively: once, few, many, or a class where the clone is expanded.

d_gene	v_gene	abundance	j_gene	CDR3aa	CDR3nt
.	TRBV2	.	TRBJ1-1	CASTAAGFAEAFF	TGTGCCAGCACGGCGGCGGGGTTCGCTGAAGCTTTCTTT
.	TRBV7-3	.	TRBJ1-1	CASSRQQATEAFF	TGTGCCAGCAGCCGCCAGCAGGCCACTGAAGCTTTCTTT
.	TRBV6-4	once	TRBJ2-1	CASSGEAQGYNEQFF	TGTGCCAGCAGTGGTGAAGCACAGGGATACAATGAGCAGTTCTTC
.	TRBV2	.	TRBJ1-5	CASSEASGARGYNQPQHF	TGTGCCAGCAGTGAAGCGTCAGGGGCCAGAGGGTATAATCAGCCCCAGCATTTT
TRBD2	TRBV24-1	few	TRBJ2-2	CATSDESGRTTGELFF	TGTGCCACCAGTGATGAGAGCGGGAGAACGACCGGGGAGCTGTTTTTT
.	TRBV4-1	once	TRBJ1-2	CASSQRSTEFSYGYTF	TGCGCCAGCAGCCAGCGATCGACAGAATTTAGCTATGGCTACACCTTC
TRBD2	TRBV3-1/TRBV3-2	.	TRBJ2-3	CASSQERLAGADTQYF	TGTGCCAGCAGCCAAGAGCGACTAGCGGGAGCAGATACGCAGTATTTT
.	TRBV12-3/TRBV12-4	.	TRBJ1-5	CASRGAGQPQHF	TGTGCCAGCAGGGGCGCGGGTCAGCCCCAGCATTTT
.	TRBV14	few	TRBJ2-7	CASSQGFRGEQYF	TGTGCCAGCAGCCAAGGGTTTAGGGGGGAGCAGTACTTC
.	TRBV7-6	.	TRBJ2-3	CASSPTRGPRTDTQYF	TGTGCCAGCAGCCCTACCAGGGGTCCAAGGACAGATACGCAGTATTTT
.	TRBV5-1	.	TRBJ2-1	CATSVGLLYNEQFF	TGCGCCACTTCGGTGGGACTCCTCTACAATGAGCAGTTCTTC
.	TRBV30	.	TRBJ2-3	CAWSVGGLGTDTQYF	TGTGCCTGGAGTGTAGGAGGGCTGGGCACAGATACGCAGTATTTT
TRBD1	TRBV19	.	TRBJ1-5	CASSMIRGQGSNQPQHF	TGTGCCAGTAGTATGATTCGGGGACAGGGGAGCAATCAGCCCCAGCATTTT
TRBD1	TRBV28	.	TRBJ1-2	CASTNGQGFGYTF	TGTGCCAGCACTAATGGACAGGGGTTCGGCTACACCTTC
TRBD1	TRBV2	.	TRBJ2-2	CASIKDRAANTGELFF	TGTGCCAGTATTAAAGACAGGGCCGCGAACACCGGGGAGCTGTTTTTT
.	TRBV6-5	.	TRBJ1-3	CASSYESNSGNTIYF	TGTGCCAGCAGTTATGAGAGTAACTCTGGAAACACCATATATTTT
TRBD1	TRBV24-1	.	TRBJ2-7	CATSDGNPGTGYEQYF	TGTGCCACCAGTGATGGCAACCCCGGGACAGGCTACGAGCAGTACTTC
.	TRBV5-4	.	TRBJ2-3	CASSPLSQGPPYTDTQYF	TGTGCCAGCAGCCCCCTGTCTCAGGGGCCCCCCTACACAGATACGCAGTATTTT
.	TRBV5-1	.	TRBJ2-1	CASSLIGGGALNEQFF	TGCGCCAGCAGCTTGATTGGTGGGGGGGCTCTTAATGAGCAGTTCTTC
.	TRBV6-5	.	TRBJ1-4	CASRGDFNNEKLFF	TGTGCCAGCAGAGGGGACTTTAATAATGAAAAACTGTTTTTT
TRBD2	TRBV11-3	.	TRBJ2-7	CASTSPDKCQREVLKVEQYF	TGTGCCAGCACCTCACCCGACAAGTGTCAGCGGGAGGTCCTTAAGGTCGAGCAGTACTTC
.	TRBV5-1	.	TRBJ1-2	CASSPRGGGYTF	TGCGCCAGCAGCCCCCGGGGGGGTGGCTACACCTTC
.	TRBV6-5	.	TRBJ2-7	CASRSTYEQYF	TGTGCCAGCAGGTCCACTTACGAGCAGTACTTC
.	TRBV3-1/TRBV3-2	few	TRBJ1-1	CASTSTGENTEAFF	TGTGCCAGCACCTCGACGGGGGAAAACACTGAAGCTTTCTTT
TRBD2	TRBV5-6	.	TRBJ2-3	CASSSLVSGGTDTQYF	TGTGCCAGCAGCTCCTTGGTGAGCGGGGGCACAGATACGCAGTATTTT
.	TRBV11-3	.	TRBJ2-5	CASSLGELYPETQYF	TGTGCCAGCAGCTTAGGGGAGTTGTACCCAGAGACCCAGTACTTC